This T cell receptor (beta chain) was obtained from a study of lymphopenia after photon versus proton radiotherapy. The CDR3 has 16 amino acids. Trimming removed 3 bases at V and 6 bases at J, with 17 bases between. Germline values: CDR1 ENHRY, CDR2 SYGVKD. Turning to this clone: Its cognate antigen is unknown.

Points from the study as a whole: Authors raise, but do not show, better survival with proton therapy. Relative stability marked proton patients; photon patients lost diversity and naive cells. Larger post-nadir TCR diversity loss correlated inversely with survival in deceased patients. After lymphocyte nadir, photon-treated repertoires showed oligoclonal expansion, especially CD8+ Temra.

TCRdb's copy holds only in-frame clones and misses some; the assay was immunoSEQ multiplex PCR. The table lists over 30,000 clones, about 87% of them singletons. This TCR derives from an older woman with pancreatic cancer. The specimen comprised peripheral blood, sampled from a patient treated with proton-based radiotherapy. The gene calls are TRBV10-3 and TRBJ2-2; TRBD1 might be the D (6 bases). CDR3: CAISDNPRAGAGELFF. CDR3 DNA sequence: TGTGCCATCAGTGATAACCCTCGGGCAGGGGCCGGGGAGCTGTTTTTT.